These 2 T cell receptor beta chains originate from one sample sequenced in a study of control samples from healthy donors and cancer patients. Clones were sequenced by immunoSEQ multiplex PCR, and TCRdb holds only the in-frame ones, with some missing. Altogether tens of thousands of clones are present, roughly 86% being singletons, with the ten largest covering approximately 2.5%. The sequenced material came from PBMCs. The origin of the receptors is a woman aged 45-59 years with head and neck cancer.

The rearrangement uses TRBV11-2 and TRBJ2-7; D might be TRBD1 (5 bases). The germline gives CDR1 SGHAT, CDR2 FQNNGV. Trimming shortened V by 1 base and J by 3 bases, and 10 bases separated the two germline ends. This CDR3 has 14 amino acids. The CDR3 DNA reads as TGTGCCAGCAGCTTAGTTAGGGGCGGCTACGAGCAGTACTTC. This codes for CASSLVRGGYEQYF.

This chain links TRBV5-4 with TRBJ2-2, with D perhaps assigned TRBD1 or TRBD2 (7 bases each). Germline values: CDR1 SGHNT, CDR2 YYREEE (reference sequence). CDR3 length equals 17 residues. V was pared by 4 bases and J by 0 bases, with 16 bases between. The CDR3 region is CASSPGGGIANTGELFF. Here the CDR3 DNA reads TGTGCCAGCAGCCCAGGGGGGGGAATCGCGAACACCGGGGAGCTGTTTTTT.